The T cell receptor beta chain under discussion was sequenced for a study of blood T cells in healthy people across ages. For the study at large: When template switching was applied, about one barcoded beta molecule was captured per two T cells. Findings of the study overall: Because donor CMV status was unknown, expanded clonotype changes were possibly confounded.

The second PCR ran about 6 to 12 cycles with a sample-barcoded 5' primer and J-beta primers. Through a template-switch adaptor with 12 random nucleotides, each cDNA molecule received a tag. TCRdb re-called the 5' RACE reads with MiXCR, one entry per CDR3 protein. The sample lists hundreds of thousands of distinct CDR3 sequences; approximately 30% were seen once. V was clipped by 0 bases and J by 6 bases; unmatched bases: 2. This CDR3 has 14 amino acids. Germline V gene sequence: CDR1 MNHEY, CDR2 SVGEGT. This clonotype was seen many times. The antigen is not known. Isolation recovered at least 7 million PBMCs from every sample.

V usage is TRBV6-2 or TRBV6-3 and J usage is TRBJ2-3; TRBD2 aligns across 8 bases. The sequencing sample was made of blood. This sequence was found in a woman over 75 in good health. CDR3 coding DNA: TGTGCCAGCAGTTACTCCTCTAGCGGGGATACGCAGTATTTT. Encoded protein: CASSYSSSGDTQYF.